This T cell receptor beta chain was sequenced for a study of cytomegalovirus exposure and HLA in healthy donors. Whole-study findings and limits: Subsequent analysis showed first-cohort TCR clusters tending to co-occur in more than 95 validation repertoires.

Produced via immunoSEQ multiplex PCR; TCRdb's table is partial and in-frame only. The data hold over 150,000 clones, with about nine tenths observed a single time. Notes on this clone: Its antigen remains unidentified.

The sequenced sample consisted of PBMCs. The TCR originated in a woman younger than 30 in good health and CMV-seropositive.

CDR3 coding DNA: TGTGCCAGCAGCTCGGGCGGGACCAGCACAGATACGCAGTATTTT. This encodes CASSSGGTSTDTQYF. This chain uses TRBV11-3 with TRBJ2-3; weak D call: TRBD2 (6 bases). The CDR3 totals 15 residues. Germline V gene data show CDR1 as SGHNT and CDR2 as YENEEA. Trimming removed 4 bases from V and 0 bases from J, with 11 bases in between.